Listed below are T cell receptor beta chains from one sample, sequenced in a study of CD8 T cells in Susac syndrome. TCRdb re-analysed the immunoSEQ multiplex PCR reads in MiXCR, keeping a single row per CDR3 protein. The sample has about 71,000 distinct CDR3 sequences, 90% to 95% seen once. Specimen: CD4+ T cells from PBMCs. Source of these receptors: a human donor with Susac syndrome. Both conserved end residues are part of each CDR3. Fields, in order: CDR3 protein, J gene, V gene.

CDR3 protein: CASTMGYQPQHF
J gene: TRBJ1-5
V gene: TRBV19

CDR3 protein: CASSSPGQGDYGYTF
J gene: TRBJ1-2
V gene: TRBV7-8

CDR3 protein: CASSLTLRNEQYF
J gene: TRBJ2-7
V gene: TRBV28

CDR3 protein: CASSLRQGTNSGANVLTF
J gene: TRBJ2-6
V gene: TRBV7-9

CDR3 protein: CASSVAGTRSYEQYF
J gene: TRBJ2-7
V gene: TRBV6-1

CDR3 protein: CASSLNRGLFTTDTQYF
J gene: TRBJ2-3
V gene: TRBV11-3

CDR3 protein: CSARDSRGRSLFF
J gene: TRBJ2-1
V gene: TRBV20-1

CDR3 protein: CSASQPGGPREQYF
J gene: TRBJ2-7
V gene: TRBV20-1

CDR3 protein: CASSWGSTDTQYF
J gene: TRBJ2-3
V gene: TRBV11-2

CDR3 protein: CASSLIASGANVLTF
J gene: TRBJ2-6
V gene: TRBV6-2/TRBV6-3

CDR3 protein: CASSLDRGYEQYF
J gene: TRBJ2-7
V gene: TRBV28

CDR3 protein: CSEVRDGEHNEQFF
J gene: TRBJ2-1
V gene: TRBV29-1

CDR3 protein: CASSYSGRVYGYTF
J gene: TRBJ1-2
V gene: TRBV6-5

CDR3 protein: CASSVGTTNTGELFF
J gene: TRBJ2-2
V gene: TRBV2

CDR3 protein: CSALRAYTDTQYF
J gene: TRBJ2-3
V gene: TRBV20-1

CDR3 protein: CASSLWDRLFF
J gene: TRBJ1-4
V gene: TRBV28

CDR3 protein: CASGRDRESNQPQHF
J gene: TRBJ1-5
V gene: TRBV25-1

CDR3 protein: CASSEWAQNNQPQHF
J gene: TRBJ1-5
V gene: TRBV6-2/TRBV6-3

CDR3 protein: CASSFRGPAEAFF
J gene: TRBJ1-1
V gene: TRBV13

CDR3 protein: CASSFGRSFGYTF
J gene: TRBJ1-2
V gene: TRBV12-3/TRBV12-4

CDR3 protein: CASRGGSYEQYF
J gene: TRBJ2-7
V gene: TRBV6-2/TRBV6-3

CDR3 protein: CASSPAGGDEQYF
J gene: TRBJ2-7
V gene: TRBV27

CDR3 protein: CSARARTGRGEQYF
J gene: TRBJ2-7
V gene: TRBV20-1

CDR3 protein: CASSGTGDTQYF
J gene: TRBJ2-3
V gene: TRBV6-1

CDR3 protein: CASSYPPGYEQYF
J gene: TRBJ2-7
V gene: TRBV6-2/TRBV6-3

CDR3 protein: CASSSTQGARETQYF
J gene: TRBJ2-5
V gene: TRBV28

CDR3 protein: CASSADLFPNTEAFF
J gene: TRBJ1-1
V gene: TRBV6-5

CDR3 protein: CASSDHGQGHTEAFF
J gene: TRBJ1-1
V gene: TRBV6-2/TRBV6-3

CDR3 protein: CAWSAWSGEHRTDTQYF
J gene: TRBJ2-3
V gene: TRBV30

CDR3 protein: CSAPKNGRSEQYF
J gene: TRBJ2-7
V gene: TRBV20-1

CDR3 protein: CASSPDQRNYEQYF
J gene: TRBJ2-7
V gene: TRBV5-6

CDR3 protein: CASSLPRDAKNEQFF
J gene: TRBJ2-1
V gene: TRBV28

CDR3 protein: CASRHRLAGPRRVDTQYF
J gene: TRBJ2-3
V gene: TRBV7-8

CDR3 protein: CASSPVPRGGGTGELFF
J gene: TRBJ2-2
V gene: TRBV7-2

CDR3 protein: CSATPEETQYF
J gene: TRBJ2-5
V gene: TRBV20-1

CDR3 protein: CAWTGTSGGKYEQYF
J gene: TRBJ2-7
V gene: TRBV30

CDR3 protein: CASSSPSGAAETQYF
J gene: TRBJ2-5
V gene: TRBV5-4

CDR3 protein: CASSLETYEQYF
J gene: TRBJ2-7
V gene: TRBV7-2

CDR3 protein: CASSITGKDGYTF
J gene: TRBJ1-2
V gene: TRBV7-9

CDR3 protein: CASAFREGNQPQHF
J gene: TRBJ1-5
V gene: TRBV6-5

CDR3 protein: CASRLGTRVSEQYF
J gene: TRBJ2-7
V gene: TRBV12-3/TRBV12-4

CDR3 protein: CASSPERQGAGETQYF
J gene: TRBJ2-5
V gene: TRBV6-6

CDR3 protein: CASSLVGTANTEAFF
J gene: TRBJ1-1
V gene: TRBV5-6

CDR3 protein: CSALDRAWTEAFF
J gene: TRBJ1-1
V gene: TRBV20-1

CDR3 protein: CASRTGEVETQYF
J gene: TRBJ2-5
V gene: TRBV5-4

CDR3 protein: CASSQATGPYEQYF
J gene: TRBJ2-7
V gene: TRBV3-1

CDR3 protein: CASTSGQGFSGANVLTF
J gene: TRBJ2-6
V gene: TRBV5-1

CDR3 protein: CASSLVSGPNTGELFF
J gene: TRBJ2-2
V gene: TRBV5-1

CDR3 protein: CSAFPTSVSTGELFF
J gene: TRBJ2-2
V gene: TRBV20-1

CDR3 protein: CASSPPGFDTQYF
J gene: TRBJ2-3
V gene: TRBV6-2/TRBV6-3

CDR3 protein: CASSQGRGSYNEQFF
J gene: TRBJ2-1
V gene: TRBV4-1

CDR3 protein: CASSSTGYYGYTF
J gene: TRBJ1-2
V gene: TRBV12-3/TRBV12-4

CDR3 protein: CASGLLPGTNGYTF
J gene: TRBJ1-2
V gene: TRBV12-5